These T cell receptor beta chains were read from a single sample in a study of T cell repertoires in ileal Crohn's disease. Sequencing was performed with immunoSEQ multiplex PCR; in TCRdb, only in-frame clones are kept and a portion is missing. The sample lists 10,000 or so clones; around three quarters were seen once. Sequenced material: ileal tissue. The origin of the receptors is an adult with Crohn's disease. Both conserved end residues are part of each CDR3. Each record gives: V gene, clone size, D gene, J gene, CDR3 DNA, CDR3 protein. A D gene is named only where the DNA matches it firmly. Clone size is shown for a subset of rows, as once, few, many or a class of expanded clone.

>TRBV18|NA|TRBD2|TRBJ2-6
TGTGCCAGCTCACCGGGCCTGCTTAGGACTAGCGGGACTAGCTCTGGGGCCAACGTCCTGACTTTC
CASSPGLLRTSGTSSGANVLTF
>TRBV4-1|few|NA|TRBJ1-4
TGCGCCAGCAGCCGCCAAGGGGGTACAGTTGAAAAACTGTTTTTT
CASSRQGGTVEKLFF
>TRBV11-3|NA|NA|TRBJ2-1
TGTGCCAGCAGCTTGGGCGGGGGCCCCTACAATGAGCAGTTCTTC
CASSLGGGPYNEQFF
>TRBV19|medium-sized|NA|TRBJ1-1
TGTGCCAGCGGGGAGCCGGGGGGCTTCGCTGAAGCTTTCTTT
CASGEPGGFAEAFF
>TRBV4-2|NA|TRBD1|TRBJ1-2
TGTGCCAGCAGCCAAGTCTCGCCCGGACAGGGGCGAAGCTATGGCTACACCTTC
CASSQVSPGQGRSYGYTF
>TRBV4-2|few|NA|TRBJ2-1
TGTGCCAGCAGCCCGGTGACCCAGGGTTACGGTGAGCAGTTCTTC
CASSPVTQGYGEQFF
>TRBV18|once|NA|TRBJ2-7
TGTGCCAGCTCACGCCGAGCGGCCAGCTCCTACGAGCAGTACTTC
CASSRRAASSYEQYF
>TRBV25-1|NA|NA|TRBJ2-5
TGTGCCAGCACCGAGCCCGGCGGGTCTTGGGAGACCCAGTACTTC
CASTEPGGSWETQYF
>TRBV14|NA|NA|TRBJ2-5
TGTGCCAGCAGCCCTCGGAGGGGTTCCTTGGAGACCCAGTACTTC
CASSPRRGSLETQYF
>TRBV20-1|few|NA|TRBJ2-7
TGCAGTGCTAGTTCTACGGGGCAGTACTTC
CSASSTGQYF
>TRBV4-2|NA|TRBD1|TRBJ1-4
TGTGCCAGCAGCGCCTGGACAGGGAAGAATGAAAAACTGTTTTTT
CASSAWTGKNEKLFF
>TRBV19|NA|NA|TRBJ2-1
TGTGCCAGTAGTATGGACAGAAGCTCCTACAATGAGCAGTTCTTC
CASSMDRSSYNEQFF